The T cell receptor (beta chain) under discussion was sequenced for a study of blood T cells in healthy people across ages (dated by TCRdb to the mid-2010s). Concerning the study at large: In model experiments, template switching captured roughly one uniquely barcoded TCR beta cDNA molecule for every two T cells. The study measured age-related changes in TCR beta repertoire diversity using deep sequencing normalized with unique cDNA molecular identifiers. Four age groups were formed from the donors: young (average approximately 15 years), middle-aged (around 39), aged (around 68) and long-lived (about 80). For two donors (one aged 18 to 30 and one aged 80 or older), the study analyzed two additional independent replicas of 1 million unique cDNA reads from the same blood draw.

For this clonotype: Its specific antigen is unknown. No quality values exist for individual bases; no much larger clone is one base distant.

The library was generated by 5' RACE. The sequencer listed for this sample is Illumina HiSeq 2500. A second PCR of roughly 7 to 11 cycles was performed with a sample-barcoded 5' primer and a J-beta primer mix. A template-switch 5' adaptor carrying 12 random nucleotides introduced a unique molecular identifier onto each TCR beta cDNA molecule. Each sample yielded at least 3 million CDR3-containing paired-end reads. All of the RNA was converted into first-strand cDNA using the Mint cDNA synthesis kit, with a TRBC-specific oligonucleotide serving as the primer. After uracil-DNA glycosylase treatment, a first 18-cycle PCR used universal primers M1SS and BC2_uni_R on all cDNA. In the original analysis: Each sample was normalized by randomly selecting 1 million high-quality reads, each carrying a distinct molecular identifier. Reads sharing molecular identifiers were discarded rather than binned into consensus sequences. MiTCR, set to a Q25 quality threshold and the strictest error-elimination algorithm, was used for CDR3 identification, clonotype clustering and error correction. A nonparametric unseen species model with Euler transformation was used to estimate lower-bound total TCR beta diversity. TCRdb's own reprocessing of the public reads used fastp at Q25 and MiXCR and kept productive beta chains. Each entry merges the rows of one CDR3 protein and shows their most common DNA and genes. None of the V and J calls come from the authors' own analysis; TCRdb made them. Present in this sample are 450,000 to 600,000 distinct CDR3 sequences, about 27% of which were seen just once. 3% to 4.5% of the sample is held by the ten biggest clonotypes.

The donors were roughly 38 Caucasian individuals from Russia, aged roughly 6 to 100 years, who were systemically healthy. Ten milliliters of peripheral blood were drawn from each donor into EDTA-treated Vacutainer tubes. Ficoll-Paque density-gradient centrifugation was used to isolate PBMCs, with at least 6.5 million per sample. Total RNA was extracted from PBMCs with Trizol reagent, with at least 6 micrograms obtained per sample. The percentages of naive CD45RAhigh/CD27high T cells were determined by flow cytometry on a PBMC aliquot from every donor. On the study overall, not on this receptor specifically: Estimates of total diversity based on one million sequenced T cells were considered lower bounds and underestimates. A strong correlation was found between observed TCR beta diversity and the percentage of naive T cells measured by flow cytometry. Bulk unsorted PBMC profiling prevented conclusive comparison of naive and antigen-experienced compartments. The CMV infection status of donors was not known, potentially confounding age-related changes in expanded clonotypes. As age increased, observed TCR beta diversity per million T cells dropped in a roughly linear way, and a significant reduction was already evident by age 40. The long-lived group showed more naive CD4+ T cells, fewer expanded clones and increased TCR diversity than the aged group, suggesting age selection.

Via the germline V gene, CDR1 is SQVTM and CDR2 ANQGSEA. V is clipped by 2 bases and J by 7 bases, and the sequence between their germline boundaries is 14 bases long. The CDR3, cysteine through phenylalanine, is 13 amino acids long. Only the CDR3 portion is preserved as DNA: 39 bases, with reading frame beginning at the first base. The same data also went into a second study, on T cells of mothers and their children. In that second paper, the authors write: The donors were nine systemically healthy Caucasian individuals, made up of three mothers and their six children. cDNA synthesis consumed the entire amount of extracted RNA, loaded at roughly 1.5 ug RNA in each 15 ul reaction. In the second PCR, the M1S primer introduced both the sample barcodes and 2-4 random nucleotides. Over 9 million TCR beta CDR3 reads came from each mother, compared with millions of reads from each child. Thymic selection similarly shapes TCR recombination output in related and unrelated pairs, with minor effect from inherited differences. Normalized repertoire overlap was always found to be slightly, but never significantly, higher in related mother-child pairs than in unrelated mother-child pairs. No persistent microchimeric T cell clones were detected, at a sensitivity of 90 to 100 clones per million clonotypes. In the study, deep NGS was used to compare the TCR beta repertoires of mothers and children, and features distinguishing related mother-child pairs from unrelated individuals were sought. Mothers averaged about 37 +/- 4 years of age and children averaged around 10 +/- 4 years. After adapter ligation with NEBNext reagents, the libraries were sequenced on Illumina HiSeq 2000 with 100+100 nt paired-end reads. Mother and child libraries were prepared a month apart and sequenced in separate runs to prevent cross-contamination. Between roughly 500,000 and 2,100,000 distinct TCR beta clonotypes were identified per donor. Naive TCR beta clonotypes were estimated from low-frequency clonotypes matched to each donor's FACS-determined naive share, without sorting.

This chain joins TRBV29-1 to TRBJ1-2; TRBD1 is possibly the D segment (5 matching bases). The sequence came from a boy under 10 years old in good health. Sequences were obtained from blood. The CDR3 protein sequence reads: CSVEWQGSSGYTF. The DNA is TGCAGCGTTGAATGGCAGGGAAGTTCTGGCTACACCTTC. Joined to the reference TRBV29-1 and TRBJ1-2 proteins, this CDR3 gives the full variable domain: SAVISQKPSRDICQRGTSLTIQCQVDSQVTMMFWYRQQPGQSLTLIATANQGSEATYESGFVIDKFPISRPNLTFSTLTVSNMSPEDSSIYLCSVEWQGSSGYTFGSGTRLTVV.